These 29 T cell receptor beta chains originate from one sample sequenced in a study of CD8+ T cells in alopecia areata. Specified treatment: oral pan-JAK inhibitor, 5-10 mg twice daily. As the sequencing template, cDNA was produced by extracting RNA and reverse transcribing it. Produced via immunoSEQ multiplex PCR; TCRdb's table is partial and in-frame only. Altogether under 200,000 clones are present, about three fifths being singletons, with the ten largest covering around 0.91%. The source material was CD4+ T cells sorted from blood, sampled at week 4, from a patient treated with tofacitinib. All receptors come from a human donor with alopecia areata.

The chain combines TRBV14 with TRBJ1-5; tentative D call: TRBD1 (5 bases). V was pared by 4 bases and J by 9 bases, with 13 bases between. This CDR3 contains 13 residues. Germline CDR1 reads SGHDN; CDR2 reads FVKESK. CDR3 protein: CASSPGPQGPQHF. In DNA, the CDR3 is TGTGCCAGCAGCCCGGGACCTCAGGGGCCCCAGCATTTT.

The J gene is TRBJ2-1, the V gene TRBV7-9, with D unclear. The CDR3 has 13 amino acids. V lost 3 bases and J lost 8, with 11 bases in between. From germline, CDR1 is SEHNR and CDR2 FQNEAQ (reference sequence). The CDR3 bases are TGTGCCAGCAGCTTCTCCTTAGGCGATGAGCAGTTCTTC. Translating gives CASSFSLGDEQFF.

This chain uses TRBV13 with TRBJ2-7; D is possibly TRBD1 (6 bases). The ends were cut back, 3 bases at V and 0 bases at J, with 12 bases in the middle. Germline CDR1 reads PRHDT; CDR2 reads FYEKMQ (reference sequence). The CDR3 has 15 amino acids. CDR3 DNA sequence: TGTGCCAGCAGCTTGGCCGGGACAAGCTCCTACGAGCAGTACTTC. Protein: CASSLAGTSSYEQYF. The full variable domain, in which reference TRBV13 and TRBJ2-7 provide the parts outside the CDR3, is AAGVIQSPRHLIKEKRETATLKCYPIPRHDTVYWYQQGPGQDPQFLISFYEKMQSDKGSIPDRFSAQQFSDYHSELNMSSLELGDSALYFCASSLAGTSSYEQYFGPGTRLTVT.

The chain combines TRBV5-4 with TRBJ2-4, with 9 bases identical to TRBD1. V shed 1 base and J 4 bases; nucleotides not matched to a gene: 3. From germline, CDR1 is SGHNT and CDR2 YYREEE (reference sequence). This CDR3 has 15 amino acids. CDR3 region: CASSLWGTGKNIQYF. In DNA form, the CDR3 reads TGTGCCAGCAGCTTGTGGGGGACAGGGAAAAACATTCAGTACTTC.

The rearrangement links TRBV9 to TRBJ2-3; 8 nucleotides agree with TRBD2. The V and J ends lost 4 bases and 1 base, in that order; junction bases with no gene match: 2. The CDR3 has 14 amino acids. Germline CDR1 and CDR2: SGDLS and YYNGEE. CDR3 in DNA: TGTGCCAGCAGCTTGACTAGCGGCACAGATACGCAGTATTTT. This codes for CASSLTSGTDTQYF.

The rearrangement uses TRBV28 and TRBJ2-4; the match to TRBD1 covers 7 bases. The V gene's germline CDR1 is MDHEN and CDR2 SYDVKM. Unmatched junction bases numbered 5, after V lost 6 bases and J lost 3 bases. This CDR3 has 14 residues. The CDR3 sequence: CASRDRRYKNIQYF. The CDR3 DNA sequence: TGTGCCAGCAGGGACAGGAGATACAAAAACATTCAGTACTTC.

The sample holds a few counts of this clone. This rearrangement joins TRBV5-1 to TRBJ2-5; TRBD1 matches at 11 bases. CDR3 size: 14 residues. J was trimmed by 3 bases and V by 4 bases; bases with no gene match: 2. CDR1 SGHRS and CDR2 YFSETQ come from the germline V gene. In DNA, the CDR3 is TGCGCCAGCAGCACGGGACAGGGGGAAGAGACCCAGTACTTC. Protein sequence: CASSTGQGEETQYF.

This clone was counted only a few times. V is TRBV29-1 and J is TRBJ2-7; 7 bases match TRBD1. The CDR3 runs to 14 residues. With V trimmed by 6 bases and J by 5 bases, 13 bases remained unmatched. Germline CDR1 is SQVTM and CDR2 is ANQGSEA. CDR3 amino acids: CSVASRGSSDEQYF. For the CDR3, the DNA is TGCAGCGTCGCCAGCAGGGGGTCGTCCGACGAGCAGTACTTC.

The V and J genes are TRBV30 and TRBJ1-6; TRBD1 matches at 10 bases. CDR3 length equals 15 residues. After removal of 0 bases from V and 8 bases from J, the junction contained 4 bases not matched to a gene. Germline assignment: CDR1 GTSNPN and CDR2 SVGIG (reference sequence). The CDR3 loop reads CAWSVAGTGDSPLHF. CDR3 bases: TGTGCCTGGAGTGTCGCCGGGACAGGGGATTCACCCCTCCACTTT. Combining the CDR3 with reference TRBV30 and TRBJ1-6 gives the whole variable domain SQTIHQWPATLVQPVGSPLSLECTVEGTSNPNLYWYRQAAGRGLQLLFYSVGIGQISSEVPQNLSASRPQDRQFILSSKKLLLSDSGFYLCAWSVAGTGDSPLHFGNGTRLTVT.

V is TRBV30 and J is TRBJ2-6, with D unclear. Trimming took 3 bases from V and 3 from J, leaving 6 bases between them. The CDR3 length is 13 residues. Germline CDR1 is GTSNPN and CDR2 is SVGIG (reference sequence). The CDR3 region has the DNA TGTGCCTGGAGATTGGTTGGGGCCAACGTCCTGACTTTC. This gives the protein CAWRLVGANVLTF.

J is TRBJ2-7 and V is TRBV2, with 13 bases aligning to TRBD2. Trimming took 7 bases from V and 4 from J; bases not matched to a gene: 4. Germline CDR1 reads SNHLY; CDR2 reads FYNNEI. This CDR3 comprises 14 residues. The CDR3 DNA sequence: TGTGCCAGCAAAGGGACTAGCGGGGAGTACGAGCAGTACTTC. Its translation is CASKGTSGEYEQYF.

This clone was seen a single time. J is TRBJ1-6 and V is TRBV7-2, with 8 nucleotides matching TRBD1. Germline trimming cut 5 bases from V and 5 bases from J; bases unmatched to any gene: 11. Germline V gives CDR1 SGHTA, CDR2 FQGNSA. The CDR3 covers 17 residues. The CDR3 DNA reads TGTGCCAGCAGCCCCCTGGCAGGGGGCTTGAATAATTCACCCCTCCACTTT. This codes for CASSPLAGGLNNSPLHF.

This chain joins TRBV7-8 and TRBJ2-7, with D tentatively TRBD1 (6 bases). The V gene lost 1 base and the J gene lost 3 bases, with 13 bases spanning the gap. The CDR3 runs 15 residues. Germline assignment: CDR1 SGHVS and CDR2 FQNEAQ. The DNA of the CDR3 is TGTGCCAGCAGCTTAGTGGGGGCGCTAGGCTACGAGCAGTACTTC. Protein sequence: CASSLVGALGYEQYF.

The V and J genes are TRBV27 and TRBJ1-2, with 9 nucleotides matching TRBD1. The CDR3 extends over 14 amino acids. Trimming at V came to 8 bases and at J to 6 bases, leaving 10 bases not matched to a gene. Germline-derived CDR1 and CDR2 are MNHEY and SMNVEV (reference sequence). This CDR3 is CASYPGQGGNGYTF. CDR3 DNA: TGTGCCAGCTACCCGGGACAGGGAGGAAATGGCTACACCTTC.

As regards this clone: Other nucleotide sequences in the sample specify the same CDR3. The gene calls are TRBV30 and TRBJ1-2, with D perhaps TRBD1 (5 bases). The germline CDR1 and CDR2 sequences are GTSNPN and SVGIG (reference sequence). V lost 1 base and J lost 2, with 8 bases in between. The CDR3 contains 13 residues. CDR3 region: CAWSEGRNYGYTF. The CDR3 DNA is TGTGCCTGGAGTGAGGGACGGAACTATGGCTACACCTTC.

This clone came up once. The V and J genes are TRBV4-1 and TRBJ2-1, with D unresolved. Germline V lookup: CDR1 MGHRA, CDR2 YSYEKL. Trimming shortened V by 0 bases and J by 4 bases, and 13 bases separated the two germline ends. The CDR3 consists of 16 residues. The CDR3 sequence is CASSQELRPAYNEQFF. DNA of the CDR3: TGCGCCAGCAGCCAAGAACTCAGACCAGCTTACAATGAGCAGTTCTTC.

The CDR3 DNA reads as TGTGCCAGCAGCGCCCAGGGAGGGGCGACCGGGGTCGAGCAGTACTTC. Amino acids: CASSAQGGATGVEQYF. The chain links TRBV7-2 to TRBJ2-7; TRBD2 matches 7 bases. After removal of 5 bases from V and 6 bases from J, the junction contained 16 bases not matched to a gene. This CDR3 is built from 16 residues. Germline loops: CDR1 SGHTA, CDR2 FQGNSA.

As for this clone: The sample has other DNA sequences that encode this CDR3 too. The chain joins TRBV29-1 to TRBJ1-2, with 11 bases fitting TRBD1. Germline V gene lookup returns CDR1 SQVTM and CDR2 ANQGSEA. Losses at the gene ends were 6 bases for V and 5 bases for J; bases not matched to a gene: 2. The CDR3 contains 12 residues. The CDR3 DNA follows: TGCAGCGTCGGGACAGGGGGGTATGGCTACACCTTC. Amino acid sequence: CSVGTGGYGYTF.

The chain has TRBV27 and TRBJ2-1; no clear D. Germline values: CDR1 MNHEY, CDR2 SMNVEV (reference sequence). The germline V and J ends were trimmed by 5 bases and 8 bases, with 7 bases remaining between them. This CDR3 is built from 11 residues. CDR3 DNA: TGTGCCAGCAGTCGCTCGGATGAGCAGTTCTTC. Translated: CASSRSDEQFF.

V gene TRBV7-9 combines with J gene TRBJ1-6; D not resolved. The germline V gene has CDR1 SEHNR and CDR2 FQNEAQ (reference sequence). Trimming removed 1 base from V and 7 bases from J, with 5 bases in between. The CDR3 runs to 13 residues. CDR3 bases: TGTGCCAGCAGCTTAGAACCCAATTCACCCCTCCACTTT. Amino acids: CASSLEPNSPLHF.

V usage is TRBV5-1 and J usage is TRBJ2-1; D possibly corresponds to TRBD1 (6 bases). The CDR3 is 14 residues long. Germline V CDR1 and CDR2: SGHRS, YFSETQ. V was pared by 2 bases and J by 5 bases, with 11 bases between. The CDR3 region is CASSLQGRDNEQFF. The CDR3 DNA reads as TGCGCCAGCAGCTTACAGGGACGGGACAATGAGCAGTTCTTC.

This clone was seen a handful of times. The chain uses TRBV10-2 and TRBJ2-1, with D perhaps matching TRBD2 (7 bases). V shed 5 bases and J shed 4 bases, with 12 bases lying between them. The germline CDR1 and CDR2 sequences are WSHSY and SAAADI. This CDR3 contains 14 residues. The CDR3 is CASSIGGVYNEQFF. CDR3 nucleotides: TGCGCCAGCAGTATAGGGGGGGTATACAATGAGCAGTTCTTC.

The count of this clone is one. The chain carries TRBV4-3 and TRBJ2-3; D ambiguous. Germline V gene lookup returns CDR1 LGHNA and CDR2 YSLEER. This CDR3 spans 16 amino acids. With 1 base removed from V and 4 bases from J, the gap between germline ends came to 15 bases. The CDR3 sequence: CASSQVDNRPADTQYF. The CDR3 nucleotides read TGCGCCAGCAGCCAAGTCGACAACCGGCCCGCAGATACGCAGTATTTT.

The sample holds a few counts of this clone. This chain uses TRBV30 with TRBJ2-6, with 7 positions matching TRBD1. Trimming cost V 3 bases and J 3 bases; bases outside gene matches: 2. The CDR3 spans 14 residues. CDR1 is GTSNPN and CDR2 is SVGIG in the germline V gene (reference sequence). The CDR3 protein is CAWSTGVGANVLTF. As DNA, the CDR3 is TGTGCCTGGAGCACAGGGGTTGGGGCCAACGTCCTGACTTTC.

J is TRBJ2-1 and V is TRBV9; D is undetermined. Germline V gives CDR1 SGDLS, CDR2 YYNGEE. Trimming took 3 bases from V and 1 from J, leaving 11 bases between them. The CDR3 runs to 15 residues. The CDR3 sequence is CASSAIGDSYNEQFF. DNA for the CDR3: TGTGCCAGCAGCGCCATCGGTGATTCCTACAATGAGCAGTTCTTC.

V gene TRBV5-1 combines with J gene TRBJ1-1; 7 bases map to TRBD1. Germline V gives CDR1 SGHRS, CDR2 YFSETQ. V lost 4 bases and J lost 8; bases outside the gene matches: 2. CDR3 length: 11 residues. CDR3 coding DNA: TGCGCCAGCAGCCAGGGACAGGAAGCTTTCTTT. Amino acids: CASSQGQEAFF.

This clone was seen only a few times. The chain has TRBV29-1 and TRBJ2-3, with TRBD1 matching 7 bases. Germline assignment: CDR1 SQVTM and CDR2 ANQGSEA. The CDR3 spans 14 residues. J was trimmed by 0 bases and V by 4 bases; bases with no gene match: 4. This CDR3 is CSVVADRSTDTQYF. CDR3 coding DNA: TGCAGCGTTGTGGCGGACAGGAGCACAGATACGCAGTATTTT.

Only a few counts were recorded for this clone. The chain has TRBV27 and TRBJ1-1, with D hard to call. V was pared by 6 bases and J by 1 base, with 9 bases between. The V gene's germline CDR1 is MNHEY and CDR2 SMNVEV (reference sequence). CDR3 length: 13 amino acids. The CDR3 bases are TGTGCCAGCAGCATTACACGGAACACTGAAGCTTTCTTT. This sequence encodes CASSITRNTEAFF.

This clone was found a few times. The gene calls are TRBV5-6 and TRBJ2-5; 7 bases fit TRBD1. After removal of 4 bases from V and 1 base from J, the junction contained 10 bases not matched to a gene. CDR3 length equals 16 residues. Germline CDR1 SGHDT, CDR2 YYEEEE. The CDR3 bases are TGTGCCAGCAGCCCACCTCTGGGACAGCTCCAAGAGACCCAGTACTTC. Protein sequence: CASSPPLGQLQETQYF.